Listed below are T cell receptor beta chains from one sample, sequenced in a study of blood T cell repertoires in COVID-19. Sequenced by immunoSEQ multiplex PCR; TCRdb stores in-frame clones only, minus some. The table records 250,000 to 300,000 clones, approximately 91% of them present only once. The specimen was PBMCs or T cells enriched from blood (not recorded which). These receptors came from a woman aged 40-49 years with acute COVID-19. CDR3s include the opening cysteine and the closing phenylalanine or tryptophan. A D gene is named only where the DNA matches it firmly.

>TRBV12-3/TRBV12-4|TRBD1|TRBJ2-5
CASSTRDSDQYF
>TRBV13|TRBD2|TRBJ2-5
CASSRTSLEETQYF
>TRBV28|TRBD1|TRBJ1-2
CASSPRQGHGYTF
>TRBV18|TRBD1|TRBJ1-2
CASSYFGTGDGYTF
>TRBV3-1/TRBV3-2|TRBD1|TRBJ2-2
CASSQRGQATANTGELFF
>TRBV20-1|-|TRBJ2-7
CSASTTSSYEQYF
>TRBV6-5|TRBD2|TRBJ2-7
CASSYGLAGGEQYF
>TRBV25-1|TRBD1|TRBJ1-2
CASSTNGQGYYGYTF
>TRBV6-4|-|TRBJ2-3
CASSVRGTDTQYF
>TRBV6-2/TRBV6-3|TRBD2|TRBJ2-1
CASSSILAGAFGEQFF